This is a list of T cell receptor beta chains from one sample in a study of blood T cell repertoires in COVID-19. Assay used: immunoSEQ multiplex PCR; TCRdb lists only in-frame clones, some missing. The table includes about 34,000 clones, 85% detected once. The material sequenced was peripheral blood. Receptor source: a human donor with acute or convalescent COVID-19. The donor label of this sample is uncertain. Each CDR3 is given with its conserved first and last residue. Fields, in order: V gene, clone size, D gene, J gene, CDR3 protein, CDR3 DNA. A D gene is named only where the DNA matches it firmly. Size values are once, few and many counts, or a class for expanded clones, and some rows have none.

>TRBV11-3|once|NA|TRBJ2-1
CASSSRGWNEQFF
TGTGCCAGCAGCTCTAGAGGGTGGAATGAGCAGTTCTTC
>TRBV5-1|NA|NA|TRBJ1-2
CASSLAVQGNYGYTF
TGCGCCAGCAGCTTGGCGGTACAGGGCAACTATGGCTACACCTTC
>TRBV11-3|NA|TRBD2|TRBJ2-3
CASSFGLAGATDTQYF
TGTGCCAGCAGCTTCGGGCTAGCGGGAGCCACAGATACGCAGTATTTT
>TRBV5-6|NA|TRBD2|TRBJ2-7
CASSLGPVSGASYEQYF
TGTGCCAGCAGCTTGGGCCCGGTTAGCGGGGCCTCCTACGAGCAGTACTTC
>TRBV12-3/TRBV12-4|NA|NA|TRBJ1-2
CASSPRGWGYTF
TGTGCCAGCAGCCCACGGGGATGGGGCTACACCTTC
>TRBV30|NA|TRBD1|TRBJ1-4
CAWSTGTGWEKLFF
TGTGCCTGGAGTACTGGGACAGGTTGGGAAAAACTGTTTTTT
>TRBV28|NA|TRBD1|TRBJ1-5
CASIQGQGSQPQHF
TGTGCCAGCATCCAGGGACAGGGTAGTCAGCCCCAGCATTTT
>TRBV27|once|TRBD2|TRBJ2-1
CASSLASGVWSEQFF
TGTGCCAGCAGTTTAGCTAGCGGGGTTTGGAGTGAGCAGTTCTTC
>TRBV20-1|NA|NA|TRBJ2-3
CSATDRFTDTQYF
TGCAGTGCTACTGACAGGTTCACAGATACGCAGTATTTT
>TRBV2|few|NA|TRBJ1-2
CASSSEQGRSYGYTF
TGTGCCAGCAGTTCGGAACAGGGACGGTCCTATGGCTACACCTTC
>TRBV4-2|NA|NA|TRBJ2-7
CASSQDGLSYEQYF
TGTGCCAGCAGCCAAGATGGACTCTCCTACGAGCAGTACTTC
>TRBV7-3|few|TRBD1|TRBJ1-1
CASSLDRGTEAFF
TGTGCCAGCAGCCTGGACAGGGGCACTGAAGCTTTCTTT
>TRBV2|NA|NA|TRBJ2-5
CASSGGAGGGETQYF
TGTGCCAGTTCTGGGGGGGCCGGGGGTGGAGAGACCCAGTACTTC
>TRBV21-1|NA|NA|TRBJ2-1
CASSKATGISYNEQFF
TGTGCCAGCAGCAAAGCGACAGGGATCTCCTACAATGAGCAGTTCTTC
>TRBV10-2|NA|TRBD1|TRBJ1-5
CASSEQGGQPQHF
TGCGCCAGCAGTGAGCAGGGGGGCCAGCCCCAGCATTTT
>TRBV30|NA|TRBD1|TRBJ1-2
CASPGQGFYGYTF
TGTGCCTCCCCGGGACAGGGCTTTTATGGCTACACCTTC
>TRBV6-1|NA|NA|TRBJ2-1
CASSEAGGYNEQFF
TGTGCCAGCAGTGAAGCGGGCGGGTACAATGAGCAGTTCTTC
>TRBV7-7|once|NA|TRBJ1-5
CASSRRWTENQPQHF
TGTGCTAGCAGCCGAAGGTGGACAGAGAATCAGCCCCAGCATTTT
>TRBV9|NA|NA|TRBJ1-1
CASTSGGEGDTEAFF
TGTGCCAGCACCTCCGGGGGGGAAGGGGACACTGAAGCTTTCTTT
>TRBV5-1|NA|TRBD1|TRBJ2-6
CASSIRDREANVLTF
TGCGCCAGCAGTATCAGGGACAGAGAAGCCAACGTCCTGACTTTC
>TRBV2|NA|NA|TRBJ1-5
CASSPQQPQHF
TGTGCCAGCAGTCCCCAACAGCCCCAGCATTTT
>TRBV2|once|TRBD1|TRBJ2-7
CASSEAPLDRGTYEQYF
TGTGCCAGCAGTGAAGCACCCCTCGACAGGGGGACTTACGAGCAGTACTTC